The TCR beta chain under discussion was sequenced for a study of shared clonotypes between healthy human individuals. V lost 4 bases to trimming and J lost 9 bases; unmatched junction nucleotides: 7. CDR3 length: 13 residues. Germline-derived CDR1 and CDR2 are SGHNT and YYREEE (reference sequence). Execution of the assay was at deep level. The data were produced by immunoSEQ multiplex PCR, yet TCRdb's version contains in-frame clones alone and is incomplete. The table records under 2,000,000 clones, about 95% of them present only once. CD45RO negativity and positive selection for CCR7 defined naive CD8 cells, a population that excluded terminally differentiated effector memory CD45RA+ cells. Every donor was a Caucasian adult from Nashville, Tennessee.

The sequence derives from a man between 18 and 29 years old in good health. This sequence joins TRBV5-4 and TRBJ1-2, with 9 nucleotides matching TRBD1. The source material was naive CD8+ T cells sorted from blood. The CDR3 region is CASSVRDRVSYTF. The CDR3 region has the DNA TGTGCCAGCAGCGTCCGGGACAGGGTCAGCTACACCTTC.